This TCR beta chain was captured in a study of brain T cells in children with intractable seizures. Study-wide points: HCMV serostatus was not known, and viral specificity came from CDR3 similarity only. Absence of clones before surgery may stem from lower sequencing depth.

Profiling relied on immunoSEQ multiplex PCR, and the TCRdb table lists in-frame clones only, not all of them. Of about 340,000 clones listed, about 93% are singletons. As for this clone: The target antigen is unknown.

The CDR3 sequence is 15 residues long. CDR1 MNHNY and CDR2 SVGAGI come from the germline V gene (reference sequence). Trimming shortened V by 2 bases and J by 3 bases, and 13 bases separated the two germline ends. Noted time point: blood from clinic visit 5 months post-surgery; TSC patient then seizure free. Only cases whose brain tissue showed the highest T cell transcript signatures were sequenced. The sample was peripheral blood, taken roughly 5 months after surgery. The clonotype originates from a boy less than two years old with tuberous sclerosis and intractable seizures. The V gene is TRBV6-6, the J gene TRBJ1-2, with D possibly TRBD1 on 6 matching bases. The CDR3 bases are TGTGCCAGCAGTTACGCTTCAGGGGACGACTATGGCTACACCTTC. Its protein is CASSYASGDDYGYTF.